This T cell receptor beta chain was sequenced during a study of human T cells and chemical hapten exposure. Time point in this sample: patch test 3, about 24 weeks after DPC sensitization. Documented treatment: therapeutic diphenylcyclopropenone sensitization with weekly scalp DPC. From the RACE reads, TCRdb called clonotypes with MiXCR, one entry per CDR3 protein. The profile shows about 160,000 distinct CDR3 sequences, about 27% of them singletons. V lost 5 bases and J lost 8, with 11 bases in between. CDR3 size: 12 residues. The rearrangement uses TRBV12-3 or TRBV12-4 and TRBJ2-3, with D tentatively TRBD2 (5 bases). Source: whole blood, taken in connection with sensitization to the hapten diphenylcyclopropenone (DPC). The sequence was obtained from a woman younger than 30 with alopecia areata. Some clones in this sample may be carry-over from other donors' samples. In nucleotides, the CDR3 is TGTGCCAGCAGTATCCGACGGGGTACGCAGTATTTT. Translated, it gives CASSIRRGTQYF.